This TCR beta chain stems from a study of blood T cell repertoires in COVID-19. Study context: Some COVID-19 samples were acute and others convalescent; all came from the United States, Italy and Spain. PBMCs, B-cell-depleted T cells, or T cells were the source of the cDNA or gDNA that made up the material.

Authors' methods: Reference gene primer amplification gave estimated nucleated cell counts. TCRdb's copy holds only in-frame clones and misses some; the assay was immunoSEQ multiplex PCR. Clonal size and the V and J genes are those of that table, whereas D and trimming came from the DNA. This sample has about 230,000 clones, with approximately 80% found just once. The germline V gene has CDR1 MNHEY and CDR2 SMNVEV (reference sequence). There are 15 residues in the CDR3. Trimming shortened V by 0 bases and J by 6 bases, and 14 bases separated the two germline ends. This rearrangement joins TRBV27 to TRBJ1-1; possible D gene TRBD1, 6 bases. The receptor was derived from a woman aged 50 to 60 with acute or convalescent COVID-19. The sequenced material came from peripheral blood. The CDR3 coding sequence is TGTGCCAGCAGTTTATCGGCGGGGGCGCTTTCTGAAGCTTTCTTT. Its protein is CASSLSAGALSEAFF.